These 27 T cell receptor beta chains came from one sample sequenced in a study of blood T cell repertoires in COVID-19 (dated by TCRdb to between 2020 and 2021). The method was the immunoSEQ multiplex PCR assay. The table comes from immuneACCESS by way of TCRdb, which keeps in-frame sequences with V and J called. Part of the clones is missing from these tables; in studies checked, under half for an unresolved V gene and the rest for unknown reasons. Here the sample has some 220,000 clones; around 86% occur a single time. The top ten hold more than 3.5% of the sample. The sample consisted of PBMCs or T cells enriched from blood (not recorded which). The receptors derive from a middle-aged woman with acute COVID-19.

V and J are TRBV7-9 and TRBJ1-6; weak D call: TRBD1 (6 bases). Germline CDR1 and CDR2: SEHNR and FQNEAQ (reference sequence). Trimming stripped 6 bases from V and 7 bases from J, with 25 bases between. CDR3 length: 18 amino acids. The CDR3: CASSPLGQGSNWNSPLHF. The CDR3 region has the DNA TGTGCCAGCAGTCCTCTGGGGCAGGGGTCGAATTGGAATTCACCCCTCCACTTT.

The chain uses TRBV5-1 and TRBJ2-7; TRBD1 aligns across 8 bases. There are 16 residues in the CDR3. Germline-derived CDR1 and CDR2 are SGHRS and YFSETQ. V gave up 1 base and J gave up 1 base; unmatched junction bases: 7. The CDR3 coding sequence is TGCGCCAGCAGCTTGACCGGACAGGGACCATCCTACGAGCAGTACTTC. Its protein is CASSLTGQGPSYEQYF.

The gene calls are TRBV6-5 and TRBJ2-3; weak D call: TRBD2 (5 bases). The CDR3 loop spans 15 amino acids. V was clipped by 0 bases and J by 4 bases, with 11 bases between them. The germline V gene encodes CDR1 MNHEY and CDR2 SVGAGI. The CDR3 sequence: CASSYSGLSADTQYF. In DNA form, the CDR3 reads TGTGCCAGCAGTTACTCAGGACTGTCCGCAGATACGCAGTATTTT.

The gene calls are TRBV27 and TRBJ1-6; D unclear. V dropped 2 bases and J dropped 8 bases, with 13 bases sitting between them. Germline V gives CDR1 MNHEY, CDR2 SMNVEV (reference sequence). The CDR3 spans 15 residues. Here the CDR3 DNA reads TGTGCCAGCAGTTTAGGCCCATTCGGGGATTCACCCCTCCACTTT. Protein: CASSLGPFGDSPLHF.

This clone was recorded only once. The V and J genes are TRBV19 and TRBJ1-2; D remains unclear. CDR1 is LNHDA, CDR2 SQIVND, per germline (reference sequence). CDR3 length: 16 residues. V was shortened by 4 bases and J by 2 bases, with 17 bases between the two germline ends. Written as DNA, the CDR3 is TGTGCCAGTAGTAAGGTTACAGTCGAAGAGAACTATGGCTACACCTTC. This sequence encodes CASSKVTVEENYGYTF.

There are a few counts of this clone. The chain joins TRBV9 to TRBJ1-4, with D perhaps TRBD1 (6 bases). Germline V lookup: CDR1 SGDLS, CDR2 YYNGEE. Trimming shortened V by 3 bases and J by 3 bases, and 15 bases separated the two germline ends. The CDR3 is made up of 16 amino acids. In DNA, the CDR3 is TGTGCCAGCAGCGAACAGGGCAAGAGGGCTAATGAAAAACTGTTTTTT. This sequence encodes CASSEQGKRANEKLFF. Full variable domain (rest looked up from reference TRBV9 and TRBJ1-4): DSGVTQTPKHLITATGQRVTLRCSPRSGDLSVYWYQQSLDQGLQFLIQYYNGEERAKGNILERFSAQQFPDLHSELNLSSLELGDSALYFCASSEQGKRANEKLFFGSGTQLSVL.

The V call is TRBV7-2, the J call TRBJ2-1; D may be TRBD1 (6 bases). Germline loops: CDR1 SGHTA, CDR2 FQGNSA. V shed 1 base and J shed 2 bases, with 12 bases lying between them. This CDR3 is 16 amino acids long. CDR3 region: CASSLGWGPPYNEQFF. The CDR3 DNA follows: TGTGCCAGCAGCTTAGGCTGGGGGCCTCCCTACAATGAGCAGTTCTTC. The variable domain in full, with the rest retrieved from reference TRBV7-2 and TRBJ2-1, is GAGVSQSPSNKVTEKGKDVELRCDPISGHTALYWYRQSLGQGLEFLIYFQGNSAPDKSGLPSDRFSAERTGGSVSTLTIQRTQQEDSAVYLCASSLGWGPPYNEQFFGPGTRLTVL.

DNA for the CDR3: TGTGCCAGCAGCTTAAAAGGGGAAATTGAGCAGTTCTTC. Translating gives CASSLKGEIEQFF. This sequence joins TRBV7-3 and TRBJ2-1; a possible D gene is TRBD1 (5 bases). The germline CDR1 and CDR2 sequences are SGHTA and FQGTGA. V lost 1 base, J lost 9 bases, and 10 bases lay in between. This CDR3 has 13 residues.

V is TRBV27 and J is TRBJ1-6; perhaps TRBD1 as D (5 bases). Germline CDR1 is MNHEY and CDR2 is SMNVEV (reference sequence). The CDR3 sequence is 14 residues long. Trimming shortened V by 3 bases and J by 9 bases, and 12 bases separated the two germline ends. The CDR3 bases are TGTGCCAGCAGTTTTCCCTACGGGGGTTCACCCCTCCACTTT. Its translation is CASSFPYGGSPLHF.

Here the CDR3 DNA reads TGCGCCAGCAGCTTGACAGGGACCGATCAGCCCCAGCATTTT. It translates to CASSLTGTDQPQHF. The V and J genes are TRBV5-1 and TRBJ1-5, with a tentative D call TRBD1 (6 bases). This CDR3 spans 14 amino acids. The V and J ends lost 1 base and 5 bases respectively, with 10 bases between them. Per germline, CDR1 SGHRS and CDR2 YFSETQ.

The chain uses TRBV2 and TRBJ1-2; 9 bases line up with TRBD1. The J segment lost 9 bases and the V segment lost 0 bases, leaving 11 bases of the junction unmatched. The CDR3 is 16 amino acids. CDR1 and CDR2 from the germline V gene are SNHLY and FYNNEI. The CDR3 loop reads CASSEAMIQGAYRYTF. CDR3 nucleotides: TGTGCCAGCAGTGAAGCCATGATACAGGGGGCATATCGCTACACCTTC.

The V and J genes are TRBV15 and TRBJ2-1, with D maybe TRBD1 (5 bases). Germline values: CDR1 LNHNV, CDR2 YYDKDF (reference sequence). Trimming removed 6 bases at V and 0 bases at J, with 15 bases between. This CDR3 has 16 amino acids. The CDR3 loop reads CATRGPGSSSYNEQFF. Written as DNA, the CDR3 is TGTGCCACCAGGGGGCCGGGCTCGAGCTCCTACAATGAGCAGTTCTTC.

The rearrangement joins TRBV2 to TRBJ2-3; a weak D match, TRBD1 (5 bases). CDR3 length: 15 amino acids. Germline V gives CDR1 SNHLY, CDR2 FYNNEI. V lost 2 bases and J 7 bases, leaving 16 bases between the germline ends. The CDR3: CASSEQGSPTNTQYF. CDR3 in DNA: TGTGCCAGCAGTGAACAGGGCAGCCCCACGAATACGCAGTATTTT.

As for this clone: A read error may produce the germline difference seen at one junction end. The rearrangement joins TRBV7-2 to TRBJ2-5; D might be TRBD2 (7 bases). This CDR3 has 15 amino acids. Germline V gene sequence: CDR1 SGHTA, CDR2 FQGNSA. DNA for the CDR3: TGTGCCAGCACCTTACCACGCGGGGGCCGTGAGACCCAGTACTTC. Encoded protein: CASTLPRGGRETQYF.

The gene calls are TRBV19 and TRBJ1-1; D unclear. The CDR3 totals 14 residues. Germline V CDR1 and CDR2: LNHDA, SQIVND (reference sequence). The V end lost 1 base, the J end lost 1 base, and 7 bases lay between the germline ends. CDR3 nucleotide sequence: TGTGCCAGTAGTATAGTCGCCAGGAACACTGAAGCTTTCTTT. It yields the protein CASSIVARNTEAFF.

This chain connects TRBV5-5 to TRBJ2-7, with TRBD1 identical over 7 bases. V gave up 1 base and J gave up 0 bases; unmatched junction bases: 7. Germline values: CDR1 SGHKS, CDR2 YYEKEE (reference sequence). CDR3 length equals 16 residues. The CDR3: CASSLRGTASSYEQYF. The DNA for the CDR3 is TGTGCCAGCAGCTTGAGAGGGACAGCGAGCTCCTACGAGCAGTACTTC.

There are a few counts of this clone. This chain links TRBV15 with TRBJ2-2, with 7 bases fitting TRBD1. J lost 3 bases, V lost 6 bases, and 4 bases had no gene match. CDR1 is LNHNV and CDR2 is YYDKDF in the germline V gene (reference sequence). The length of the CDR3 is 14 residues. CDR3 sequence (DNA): TGTGCCACCAGAGAGGGGGCGGACACCGGGGAGCTGTTTTTT. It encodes CATREGADTGELFF.

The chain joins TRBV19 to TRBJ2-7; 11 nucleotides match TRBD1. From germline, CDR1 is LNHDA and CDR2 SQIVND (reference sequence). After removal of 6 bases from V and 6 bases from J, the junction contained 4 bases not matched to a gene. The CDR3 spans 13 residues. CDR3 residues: CASRSGTGGEQYF. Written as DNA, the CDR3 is TGTGCCAGTAGGTCCGGGACAGGGGGCGAGCAGTACTTC.

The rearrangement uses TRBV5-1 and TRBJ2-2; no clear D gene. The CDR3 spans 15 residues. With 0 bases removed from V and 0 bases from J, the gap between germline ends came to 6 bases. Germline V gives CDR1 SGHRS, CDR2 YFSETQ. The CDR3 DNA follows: TGCGCCAGCAGCTTGGACAGACCGAACACCGGGGAGCTGTTTTTT. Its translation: CASSLDRPNTGELFF.

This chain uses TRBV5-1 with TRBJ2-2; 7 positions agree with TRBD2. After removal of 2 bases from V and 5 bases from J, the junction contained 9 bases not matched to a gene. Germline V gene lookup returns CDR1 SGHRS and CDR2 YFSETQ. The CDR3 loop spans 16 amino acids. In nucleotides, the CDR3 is TGCGCCAGCAGCTTCCGAACTAGCGAATGGACCGGGGAGCTGTTTTTT. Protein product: CASSFRTSEWTGELFF.

In DNA form, the CDR3 reads TGTGCCAGCAGCTTAGTGCTAGCGGGCGCCGGGGAGCTGTTTTTT. Protein: CASSLVLAGAGELFF. The chain uses TRBV7-2 and TRBJ2-2; 8 bases are shared with TRBD2. J lost 6 bases, V lost 1 base, and 4 bases had no gene match. Looked up from germline, CDR1 is SGHTA and CDR2 is FQGNSA. CDR3 length: 15 residues.

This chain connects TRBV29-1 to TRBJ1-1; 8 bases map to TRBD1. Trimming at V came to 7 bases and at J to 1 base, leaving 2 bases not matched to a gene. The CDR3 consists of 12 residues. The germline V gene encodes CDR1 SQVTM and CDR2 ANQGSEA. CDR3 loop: CSAGTGNTEAFF. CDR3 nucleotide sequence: TGCAGCGCAGGGACAGGGAACACTGAAGCTTTCTTT.

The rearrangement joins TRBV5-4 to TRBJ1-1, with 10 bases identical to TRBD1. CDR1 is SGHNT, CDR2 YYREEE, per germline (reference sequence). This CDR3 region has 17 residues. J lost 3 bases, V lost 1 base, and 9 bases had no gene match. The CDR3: CASSLNLGTGVDTEAFF. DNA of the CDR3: TGTGCCAGCAGCTTGAACCTCGGGACAGGGGTCGACACTGAAGCTTTCTTT.

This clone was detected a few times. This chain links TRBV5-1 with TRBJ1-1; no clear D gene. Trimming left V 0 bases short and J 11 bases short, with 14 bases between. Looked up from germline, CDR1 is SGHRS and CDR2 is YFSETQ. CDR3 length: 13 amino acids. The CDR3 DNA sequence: TGCGCCAGCAGCTTGGGGACGAGGGAGACTGCTTTCTTT. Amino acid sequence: CASSLGTRETAFF.

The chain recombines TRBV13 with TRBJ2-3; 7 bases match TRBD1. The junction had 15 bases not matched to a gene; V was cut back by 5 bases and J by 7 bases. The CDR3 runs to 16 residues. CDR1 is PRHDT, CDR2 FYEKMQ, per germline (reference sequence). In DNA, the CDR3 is TGTGCCAGCAGCCTCCCGAATTGGACAGGCGCAAATACGCAGTATTTT. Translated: CASSLPNWTGANTQYF.

The CDR3, as DNA: TGTGCCAGCAGCTTAGGGGGTCCAGGGGGCCACTATGGCTACACCTTC. Translating gives CASSLGGPGGHYGYTF. The chain employs TRBV11-3 and TRBJ1-2; TRBD1 matches at 8 bases. CDR1 and CDR2 (germline): SGHNT, YENEEA. The CDR3 extends over 16 amino acids. V dropped 1 base and J dropped 3; count of bases not matched to a gene: 7. Filled out from reference TRBV11-3 and TRBJ1-2, the complete variable domain reads EAGVVQSPRYKIIEKKQPVAFWCNPISGHNTLYWYLQNLGQGPELLIRYENEEAVDDSQLPKDRFSAERLKGVDSTLKIQPAELGDSAVYLCASSLGGPGGHYGYTFGSGTRLTVV.

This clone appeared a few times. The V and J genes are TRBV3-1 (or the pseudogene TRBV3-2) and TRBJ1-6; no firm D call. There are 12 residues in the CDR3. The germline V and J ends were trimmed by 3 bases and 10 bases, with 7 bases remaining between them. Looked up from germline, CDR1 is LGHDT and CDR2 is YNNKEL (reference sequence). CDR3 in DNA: TGTGCCAGCAGCCAGCCCGGGTCACCCCTCCACTTT. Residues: CASSQPGSPLHF.